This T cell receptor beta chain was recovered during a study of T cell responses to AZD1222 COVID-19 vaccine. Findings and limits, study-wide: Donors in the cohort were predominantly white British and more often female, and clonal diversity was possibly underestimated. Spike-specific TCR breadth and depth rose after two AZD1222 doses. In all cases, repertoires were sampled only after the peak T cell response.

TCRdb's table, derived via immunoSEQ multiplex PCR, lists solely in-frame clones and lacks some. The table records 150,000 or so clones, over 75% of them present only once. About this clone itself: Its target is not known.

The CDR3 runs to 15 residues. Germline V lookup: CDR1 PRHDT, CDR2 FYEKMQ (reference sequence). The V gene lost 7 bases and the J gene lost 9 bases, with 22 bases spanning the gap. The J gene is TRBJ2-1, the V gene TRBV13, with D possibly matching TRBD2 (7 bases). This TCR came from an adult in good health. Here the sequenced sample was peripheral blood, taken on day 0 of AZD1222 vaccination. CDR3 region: CASTTTGGVATEQFF. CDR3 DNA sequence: TGTGCCAGCACCACGACGGGGGGCGTAGCTACTGAGCAGTTCTTC. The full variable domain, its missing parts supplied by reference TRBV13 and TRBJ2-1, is AAGVIQSPRHLIKEKRETATLKCYPIPRHDTVYWYQQGPGQDPQFLISFYEKMQSDKGSIPDRFSAQQFSDYHSELNMSSLELGDSALYFCASTTTGGVATEQFFGPGTRLTVL.